These T cell receptor beta chains were read from a single sample in a study of shared clonotypes between healthy human individuals. Clones were sequenced by immunoSEQ multiplex PCR, and TCRdb holds only the in-frame ones, with some missing. The sample shows 2 million to 2.5 million clones, approximately 94% of them seen only once. The sample taken for sequencing was naive CD4+ T cells sorted from blood. Receptors originate from a man younger than 30 in good health. The conserved cysteine and the conserved F or W are not part of the CDR3 here. Each record gives: D gene, V gene, J gene, CDR3 protein. The D gene is left open where the match is weak.

d_gene: TRBD1; v_gene: TRBV11-3; j_gene: TRBJ1-1; CDR3aa: ASSLLQGVNTEAF
d_gene: -; v_gene: TRBV28; j_gene: TRBJ2-3; CDR3aa: ASSPRRDTQY
d_gene: TRBD2; v_gene: TRBV30; j_gene: -; CDR3aa: AWSPFRTSGGASYEQY
d_gene: -; v_gene: TRBV6-5; j_gene: TRBJ1-1; CDR3aa: ASRREQIAEAF
d_gene: -; v_gene: TRBV18; j_gene: TRBJ1-5; CDR3aa: ASSPGPARPQH
d_gene: -; v_gene: TRBV6-5; j_gene: TRBJ1-1; CDR3aa: ASSYPRTGGLMEAF
d_gene: TRBD2; v_gene: TRBV14; j_gene: TRBJ2-2; CDR3aa: ASSQDRGSGASGELF
d_gene: -; v_gene: TRBV4-1; j_gene: TRBJ2-1; CDR3aa: ASSPRRAAYNEQF
d_gene: TRBD1; v_gene: TRBV30; j_gene: TRBJ2-4; CDR3aa: AWSAGQAVGKNIQY
d_gene: TRBD1; v_gene: TRBV18; j_gene: TRBJ1-3; CDR3aa: ASTATLTGGQGNTIY
d_gene: -; v_gene: TRBV6-5; j_gene: TRBJ1-5; CDR3aa: ASSYSRDDQPQH
d_gene: -; v_gene: TRBV5-5; j_gene: TRBJ2-2; CDR3aa: ASSFQYTGELF
d_gene: TRBD1; v_gene: TRBV5-4; j_gene: TRBJ1-2; CDR3aa: ASSTTGRGRDYGYT
d_gene: -; v_gene: TRBV30; j_gene: TRBJ1-2; CDR3aa: AWSTGTPRYT
d_gene: -; v_gene: TRBV7-6; j_gene: TRBJ2-7; CDR3aa: ASSLVSDSYEQY
d_gene: -; v_gene: TRBV6-5; j_gene: TRBJ2-4; CDR3aa: ASRSSGNIQY
d_gene: TRBD1; v_gene: TRBV30; j_gene: TRBJ1-5; CDR3aa: AWSVTGGAGQPQH
d_gene: TRBD1; v_gene: TRBV4-1; j_gene: TRBJ1-1; CDR3aa: ASSRYRTGGGTEAF
d_gene: -; v_gene: TRBV5-4; j_gene: TRBJ2-3; CDR3aa: ASSFSTDTQY
d_gene: TRBD2; v_gene: TRBV7-2; j_gene: TRBJ2-1; CDR3aa: ASSLESGSSYNEQF
d_gene: -; v_gene: TRBV29-1; j_gene: TRBJ2-5; CDR3aa: SIERGQETQY
d_gene: TRBD2; v_gene: TRBV4-3; j_gene: TRBJ2-7; CDR3aa: ASSQGLLAGGLSYEQY
d_gene: -; v_gene: TRBV4-1; j_gene: TRBJ1-2; CDR3aa: ASSQVVGILGGYT
d_gene: -; v_gene: TRBV5-1; j_gene: TRBJ1-1; CDR3aa: ASSLGTLYTEAF
d_gene: -; v_gene: TRBV11-3; j_gene: TRBJ1-1; CDR3aa: ASSLKGDREAF
d_gene: TRBD1; v_gene: TRBV6-6; j_gene: TRBJ1-1; CDR3aa: ASTDRDTEAF
d_gene: -; v_gene: TRBV12-5; j_gene: TRBJ1-2; CDR3aa: ASGYDTNYT
d_gene: -; v_gene: TRBV7-9; j_gene: TRBJ1-2; CDR3aa: ASTPKGGIGYT
d_gene: -; v_gene: TRBV9; j_gene: TRBJ1-5; CDR3aa: ASSEGWNSNQPQH
d_gene: TRBD2; v_gene: TRBV4-3; j_gene: TRBJ2-5; CDR3aa: ASSQGSGKKETQY
d_gene: TRBD2; v_gene: TRBV11-2; j_gene: TRBJ2-5; CDR3aa: ASSFPLAVQETQY
d_gene: -; v_gene: TRBV5-1; j_gene: TRBJ2-1; CDR3aa: ASSPGTTGLYNEQF
d_gene: TRBD1; v_gene: TRBV30; j_gene: TRBJ2-6; CDR3aa: ACLRGQGITSGANVLT
d_gene: -; v_gene: TRBV20-1; j_gene: TRBJ1-1; CDR3aa: SAGNREGF
d_gene: TRBD2; v_gene: TRBV5-4; j_gene: TRBJ2-3; CDR3aa: ASSLGGLAGGPIGDTQY
d_gene: -; v_gene: TRBV5-4; j_gene: TRBJ1-1; CDR3aa: ASSLGQANTEAF
d_gene: TRBD2; v_gene: TRBV13; j_gene: TRBJ2-1; CDR3aa: ASSSFPSGSWYNEQF
d_gene: -; v_gene: TRBV5-4; j_gene: TRBJ2-7; CDR3aa: ASSLGDIASEQY
d_gene: TRBD2; v_gene: TRBV6-6; j_gene: TRBJ2-3; CDR3aa: ASSYSTSGGDTQY
d_gene: TRBD1; v_gene: TRBV2; j_gene: TRBJ1-2; CDR3aa: ASTRGGQVNYGYT
d_gene: TRBD2; v_gene: TRBV4-3; j_gene: TRBJ2-7; CDR3aa: ASSQAVAGAYEQY
d_gene: TRBD1; v_gene: TRBV5-4; j_gene: TRBJ2-7; CDR3aa: ASSTGQVTYEQY
d_gene: -; v_gene: TRBV6-5; j_gene: TRBJ2-7; CDR3aa: ASTNGISYEQY
d_gene: -; v_gene: TRBV10-1; j_gene: TRBJ2-7; CDR3aa: ASSESKGLSYEQY
d_gene: TRBD1; v_gene: TRBV28; j_gene: TRBJ1-2; CDR3aa: ASSPGQGRYGYT
d_gene: -; v_gene: TRBV11-2; j_gene: TRBJ1-5; CDR3aa: ASSPGGNQPQH
d_gene: -; v_gene: TRBV19; j_gene: TRBJ2-1; CDR3aa: ASSRGGGASSYNEQF
d_gene: TRBD1; v_gene: TRBV11-2; j_gene: TRBJ1-4; CDR3aa: ASSLGEGQRNEKLF
d_gene: TRBD1; v_gene: TRBV28; j_gene: TRBJ1-5; CDR3aa: ASSRNDRGNQPQH
d_gene: -; v_gene: TRBV11-1; j_gene: TRBJ2-2; CDR3aa: ASSSSPGGRGTGELF
d_gene: -; v_gene: TRBV5-1; j_gene: TRBJ2-3; CDR3aa: ASSLRPSFTDTQY
d_gene: -; v_gene: TRBV10-1; j_gene: TRBJ2-7; CDR3aa: ASPSCNHLRRVYYEQY
d_gene: -; v_gene: TRBV10-2; j_gene: TRBJ1-5; CDR3aa: ASSDGQGNNQPQH
d_gene: TRBD1; v_gene: TRBV18; j_gene: TRBJ2-7; CDR3aa: ASSPPGTGLTYEQY
d_gene: -; v_gene: TRBV7-9; j_gene: TRBJ2-7; CDR3aa: ASSRDFYEQY
d_gene: TRBD1; v_gene: TRBV28; j_gene: TRBJ1-5; CDR3aa: ASSLSGTGYQPQH
d_gene: TRBD1; v_gene: TRBV7-7; j_gene: TRBJ2-7; CDR3aa: ASSTTGGGEQY